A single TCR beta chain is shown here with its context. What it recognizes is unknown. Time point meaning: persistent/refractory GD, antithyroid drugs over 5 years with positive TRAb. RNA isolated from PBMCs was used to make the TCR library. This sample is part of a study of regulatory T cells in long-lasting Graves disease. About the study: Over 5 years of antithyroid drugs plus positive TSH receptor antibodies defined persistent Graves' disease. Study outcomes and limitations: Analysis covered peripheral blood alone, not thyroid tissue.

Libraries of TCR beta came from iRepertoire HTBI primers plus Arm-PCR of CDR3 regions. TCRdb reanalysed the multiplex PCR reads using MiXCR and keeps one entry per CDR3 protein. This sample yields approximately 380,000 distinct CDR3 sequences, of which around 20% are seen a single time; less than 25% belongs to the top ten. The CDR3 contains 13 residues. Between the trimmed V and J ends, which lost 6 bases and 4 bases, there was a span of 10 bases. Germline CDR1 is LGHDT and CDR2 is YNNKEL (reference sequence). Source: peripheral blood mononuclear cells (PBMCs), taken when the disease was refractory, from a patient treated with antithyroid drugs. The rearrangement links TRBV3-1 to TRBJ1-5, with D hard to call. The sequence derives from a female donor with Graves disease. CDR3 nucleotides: TGTGCCAGCAGTATACAGTGGAATCAGCCCCAGCATTTT. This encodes CASSIQWNQPQHF.